Each of the 29 T cell receptor beta chains below was sequenced from the same sample in a study of T-cell memory formation after mild COVID-19. TCRdb re-analysed the 5' RACE reads in MiXCR, keeping a single row per CDR3 protein. The sample consists of about 340,000 distinct CDR3 sequences, about an eighth of them appearing once. Sequences were obtained from PBMCs or a T cell subset sorted from them (not recorded which). The receptors derive from a man aged 18 to 29 who had mild COVID-19 (a few samples of this study predate the infection). Cell type and time point are not known.

The chain has TRBV5-1 and TRBJ2-5; maybe TRBD1 (6 bases). The CDR3 is 16 amino acids. CDR1 is SGHRS, CDR2 YFSETQ, per germline. The ends were cut back, 0 bases at V and 1 base at J, with 13 bases in the middle. DNA for the CDR3: TGCGCCAGCAGCTTGGGGGGAACAGGGCCCCAAGAGACCCAGTACTTC. It codes for CASSLGGTGPQETQYF.

This clonotype was detected a few times. The chain has TRBV4-1 and TRBJ1-1; perhaps TRBD1 as D (6 bases). Trimming took off 3 bases at V and 0 bases at J, with 14 bases between the two ends. This CDR3 is 16 amino acids long. CDR1 and CDR2 (germline): MGHRA, YSYEKL. The CDR3 sequence is CASSQTMDRMNTEAFF. The CDR3 DNA reads as TGCGCCAGCAGCCAGACCATGGACAGAATGAACACTGAAGCTTTCTTT.

The chain uses TRBV27 and TRBJ1-4, with D tentatively TRBD1 (6 bases). This CDR3 has 14 amino acids. Germline V gives CDR1 MNHEY, CDR2 SMNVEV (reference sequence). Deletions cut 7 bases from V and 8 bases from J, with 17 bases between. The CDR3 region is CASTGDIRGEKLFF. CDR3 sequence (DNA): TGTGCCAGCACCGGGGACATTCGGGGCGAAAAACTGTTTTTT.

There are many counts of this clonotype. This chain uses TRBV4-1 with TRBJ1-4; D ambiguous. The V and J ends lost 0 bases and 8 bases respectively, with 13 bases between them. Germline CDR1 is MGHRA and CDR2 is YSYEKL. This CDR3 comprises 15 residues. The CDR3 nucleotides read TGCGCCAGCAGCCAAGATCCGGCAGTTGACGAAAAACTGTTTTTT. As protein: CASSQDPAVDEKLFF.

At least ten counts were recorded for this clonotype. The chain links TRBV7-2 to TRBJ2-3; D not resolved. The CDR3 spans 16 residues. V shed 1 base and J shed 4 bases, with 15 bases lying between them. Germline CDR1 reads SGHTA; CDR2 reads FQGNSA. CDR3 in amino acids: CASSLVRRSGPDTQYF. The CDR3 bases are TGTGCCAGCAGCTTAGTGAGGCGTTCGGGCCCAGATACGCAGTATTTT.

This clonotype was found a few times. V is TRBV7-2 and J is TRBJ1-5; no firm D call. CDR3 length: 15 residues. Germline values: CDR1 SGHTA, CDR2 FQGNSA. V was clipped by 1 base and J by 4 bases, with 11 bases between them. CDR3 DNA sequence: TGTGCCAGCAGCTTAGTAGGGCAGACTAATCAGCCCCAGCATTTT. Its protein product is CASSLVGQTNQPQHF.

This clonotype turned up a few times. V usage is TRBV6-2 or TRBV6-3 and J usage is TRBJ2-2; D is perhaps TRBD2 (5 bases). Germline V CDR1 and CDR2: MNHEY, SVGEGT. CDR3 length: 17 amino acids. The germline V and J ends were trimmed by 2 bases and 4 bases, with 17 bases remaining between them. The CDR3 loop is CASSYARVGTITGELFF. In DNA, the CDR3 is TGTGCCAGCAGTTACGCGAGGGTGGGAACCATCACCGGGGAGCTGTTTTTT.

This chain uses TRBV5-5 with TRBJ1-2; D is undetermined. This CDR3 contains 13 residues. Germline CDR1 SGHKS, CDR2 YYEKEE (reference sequence). V lost 1 base and J 6 bases, leaving 10 bases between the germline ends. The CDR3 nucleotides read TGTGCCAGCAGCTTGTCGATGTTCGATGGCTACACCTTC. As protein: CASSLSMFDGYTF.

This sequence joins TRBV9 and TRBJ2-3, with TRBD2 matching 8 bases. This CDR3 is 14 amino acids long. Germline-derived CDR1 and CDR2 are SGDLS and YYNGEE. V was clipped by 10 bases and J by 2 bases; unmatched bases: 9. In DNA form, the CDR3 reads TGTGCCTCCGGGGGTAGCGGGGCCACAGATACGCAGTATTTT. The encoded protein is CASGGSGATDTQYF.

This clonotype showed up just a few times. The V call is TRBV11-2, the J call TRBJ2-3, with D possibly called TRBD1 or TRBD2 (5 bases each). The V end was cut by 3 bases, the J end by 5 bases, with 15 bases between. Germline V gene sequence: CDR1 SGHAT, CDR2 FQNNGV. The CDR3 loop spans 15 amino acids. The chain's CDR3 is CASSLGGGIKDTQYF. CDR3 coding DNA: TGTGCCAGCAGCTTGGGTGGGGGAATCAAAGATACGCAGTATTTT.

The chain recombines TRBV5-5 with TRBJ1-2, with 9 bases lining up with TRBD1. Germline-derived CDR1 and CDR2 are SGHKS and YYEKEE (reference sequence). The CDR3 covers 16 residues. V trimming: 1 base; J trimming: 8 bases; junction bases outside the gene matches: 12. The CDR3 DNA reads TGTGCCAGCAGCTTGCAAAACTCACAGGGGGCGCAAGGCTACACCTTC. It yields the protein CASSLQNSQGAQGYTF.

This clonotype was seen a few times. CDR3 sequence reads: CASSYPTSGGSEQYF. The CDR3, as DNA: TGTGCCAGCAGTTACCCCACTAGCGGGGGGAGCGAGCAGTACTTC. V and J are TRBV6-2 or TRBV6-3 and TRBJ2-7, with 12 nucleotides matching TRBD2. The length of the CDR3 is 15 residues. Per the germline V gene, CDR1 is MNHEY and CDR2 is SVGEGT. J lost 6 bases, V lost 2 bases, and 5 bases had no gene match.

This clonotype was seen more than once but under ten times. V usage is TRBV3-1 and J usage is TRBJ1-2; 9 positions agree with TRBD1. The length of the CDR3 is 14 residues. The J segment lost 7 bases and the V segment lost 4 bases, leaving 7 bases of the junction unmatched. Germline CDR1 and CDR2: LGHDT and YNNKEL (reference sequence). This chain's CDR3 is CASSLDRGMSGYTF. The CDR3 bases are TGTGCCAGCAGCCTTGACAGGGGGATGAGTGGCTACACCTTC.

This clonotype came up a few times. The CDR3 sequence is CASSIRGLAYQETQYF. The CDR3 DNA follows: TGTGCCAGTAGTATTCGAGGGCTTGCGTACCAAGAGACCCAGTACTTC. V is TRBV19 and J is TRBJ2-5; D may be TRBD2 (5 bases). V dropped 3 bases and J dropped 0 bases, with 14 bases sitting between them. Germline V gene data show CDR1 as LNHDA and CDR2 as SQIVND (reference sequence). This CDR3 spans 16 amino acids. The full variable domain, completed using reference TRBV19 and TRBJ2-5, is DGGITQSPKYLFRKEGQNVTLSCEQNLNHDAMYWYRQDPGQGLRLIYYSQIVNDFQKGDIAEGYSVSREKKESFPLTVTSAQKNPTAFYLCASSIRGLAYQETQYFGPGTRLLVL.

This clonotype was observed a few times. This rearrangement joins TRBV20-1 to TRBJ1-2; unclear D gene. Trimming stripped 3 bases from V and 4 bases from J, with 9 bases between. CDR1 is DFQATT, CDR2 SNEGSKA, per germline (reference sequence). There are 12 residues in the CDR3. CDR3 coding DNA: TGCAGTGCTAGGGCAGTCCCCTATGGCTACACCTTC. Encoded protein: CSARAVPYGYTF.

At least ten counts were recorded for this clonotype. The V gene is TRBV20-1, the J gene TRBJ1-1; tentative D call: TRBD1 (5 bases). CDR1 is DFQATT, CDR2 SNEGSKA, per germline (reference sequence). The CDR3 spans 16 residues. V dropped 6 bases and J dropped 3 bases, with 23 bases sitting between them. CDR3 protein: CSASRPSGGMYTEAFF. CDR3 sequence (DNA): TGCAGTGCCAGTCGTCCCAGCGGGGGTATGTACACTGAAGCTTTCTTT.

This clonotype was observed a handful of times. The rearrangement joins TRBV10-3 to TRBJ2-3; D remains ambiguous. The V and J ends lost 4 bases and 5 bases respectively, with 19 bases between them. This CDR3 region has 16 residues. From germline, CDR1 is ENHRY and CDR2 SYGVKD. Here the CDR3 reads CAISAPPVSSRDTQYF. Written as DNA, the CDR3 is TGTGCCATCAGTGCCCCGCCCGTCTCCTCAAGAGATACGCAGTATTTT.

The rearrangement joins TRBV14 to TRBJ2-7, with TRBD1 as a possible D gene (6 bases). Germline CDR1 and CDR2: SGHDN and FVKESK. V dropped 4 bases and J dropped 3 bases, with 10 bases sitting between them. The CDR3 is 13 residues long. CDR3 region: CASSPRGNYEQYF. The CDR3 bases are TGTGCCAGCAGCCCCAGGGGAAACTACGAGCAGTACTTC.

This sequence joins TRBV14 and TRBJ2-7; TRBD1 is a possible D gene (6 bases). The CDR3 covers 13 residues. Germline CDR1 and CDR2: SGHDN and FVKESK. Trimming pared 6 bases from V and 5 bases from J, leaving 14 bases between. The CDR3 bases are TGTGCCAGCAGAGCCAGGGGAAGGAACGAGCAGTACTTC. Translating gives CASRARGRNEQYF. Filled out from reference TRBV14 and TRBJ2-7, the complete variable domain reads EAGVTQFPSHSVIEKGQTVTLRCDPISGHDNLYWYRRVMGKEIKFLLHFVKESKQDESGMPNNRFLAERTGGTYSTLKVQPAELEDSGVYFCASRARGRNEQYFGPGTRLTVT.

This clonotype was observed a single time. The chain links TRBV7-2 to TRBJ2-1, with D hard to call. This CDR3 comprises 15 residues. Germline lookup yields CDR1 SGHTA and CDR2 FQGNSA. Trimming removed 1 base at V and 7 bases at J, with 14 bases between. CDR3 DNA sequence: TGTGCCAGCAGCTTAGTTAGGACGGTTGGAAATGAGCAGTTCTTC. It encodes CASSLVRTVGNEQFF.

This clonotype showed up just a few times. This rearrangement joins TRBV6-6 to TRBJ1-2, with no clear D. Between the trimmed V and J ends, which lost 6 bases and 7 bases, there was a span of 15 bases. This CDR3 contains 13 residues. Germline-derived CDR1 and CDR2 are MNHNY and SVGAGI (reference sequence). CDR3 residues: CASRNPGDAGYTF. CDR3 DNA: TGTGCCAGCAGGAACCCCGGGGATGCTGGCTACACCTTC.

J is TRBJ2-7 and V is TRBV6-6, with no clear D. Looked up from germline, CDR1 is MNHNY and CDR2 is SVGAGI (reference sequence). The CDR3 covers 13 residues. The V gene lost 2 bases and the J gene lost 0 bases, with 5 bases spanning the gap. The CDR3 sequence is CASSYPSSYEQYF. DNA of the CDR3: TGTGCCAGCAGTTACCCCTCCTCCTACGAGCAGTACTTC.

The chain recombines TRBV6-5 with TRBJ2-1; the D gene is possibly TRBD2 (6 bases). CDR3 size: 14 residues. Between the trimmed V and J ends, which lost 7 bases and 6 bases, there was a span of 16 bases. Germline loops: CDR1 MNHEY, CDR2 SVGAGI. CDR3 amino acids: CASTPPGTSNEQFF. In nucleotides, the CDR3 is TGTGCCAGCACCCCCCCGGGGACTTCCAATGAGCAGTTCTTC.

The chain uses TRBV6-2 or TRBV6-3 and TRBJ2-6; unclear D gene. Germline V gene sequence: CDR1 MNHEY, CDR2 SVGEGT. V dropped 2 bases and J dropped 1 base, with 3 bases sitting between them. The CDR3 totals 14 residues. CDR3 DNA: TGTGCCAGCAGTTACCCGTCTGGGGCCAACGTCCTGACTTTC. It translates to CASSYPSGANVLTF.

There are a few counts of this clonotype. The chain carries TRBV15 and TRBJ2-3; D is uncertain. The CDR3 runs 13 residues. The V end was cut by 0 bases, the J end by 4 bases, with 5 bases between. Germline V gives CDR1 LNHNV, CDR2 YYDKDF (reference sequence). DNA of the CDR3: TGTGCCACCAGCAGAGATCTAGCAGATACGCAGTATTTT. This gives the protein CATSRDLADTQYF.

V is TRBV20-1 and J is TRBJ1-5; TRBD1 agrees at 9 bases. Trimming cost V 2 bases and J 5 bases; bases outside gene matches: 19. This CDR3 contains 19 residues. Germline CDR1 is DFQATT and CDR2 is SNEGSKA (reference sequence). CDR3 amino acids: CSARMSGQGKILRDQPQHF. Written as DNA, the CDR3 is TGCAGTGCTAGAATGTCGGGACAGGGTAAAATTCTGAGGGATCAGCCCCAGCATTTT.

This clonotype was counted between two and nine times. The chain is built from TRBV18 and TRBJ2-3, with 9 bases that match TRBD2. The CDR3 runs 16 residues. V lost 3 bases and J lost 4; bases outside the gene matches: 8. Germline CDR1 KGHSH, CDR2 LQKENI. Here the CDR3 reads CASSPTSSGAPDTQYF. DNA of the CDR3: TGTGCCAGCTCACCGACCTCTAGCGGGGCCCCAGATACGCAGTATTTT.

The chain combines TRBV6-2 or TRBV6-3 with TRBJ2-7; 11 bases align to TRBD1. The CDR3 runs to 14 residues. Germline V gives CDR1 MNHEY, CDR2 SVGEGT. J was trimmed by 11 bases and V by 6 bases; bases with no gene match: 12. CDR3 sequence reads: CASSRSGTGGEKYV. Written as DNA, the CDR3 is TGTGCCAGCAGCAGATCCGGGACAGGGGGGGAGAAGTACGTC.

The genes are TRBV4-2 and TRBJ2-2; 9 positions match TRBD2. This CDR3 has 16 residues. V lost 4 bases to trimming and J lost 7 bases; unmatched junction nucleotides: 10. Germline V lookup: CDR1 LGHNA, CDR2 YNFKEQ. The CDR3 coding sequence is TGTGCCAGCAGCCCCTCTAGCGGGGTTGTTTTCGGGGAGCTGTTTTTT. It yields the protein CASSPSSGVVFGELFF.